This TCR beta chain was sequenced for a study of T cell responses to AZD1222 COVID-19 vaccine. Per the germline V gene, CDR1 is LNHNV and CDR2 is YYDKDF (reference sequence). V trimming: 5 bases; J trimming: 5 bases; junction bases outside the gene matches: 5. The CDR3 is made up of 15 amino acids. The protocol was immunoSEQ multiplex PCR, while the TCRdb copy is restricted to in-frame clones and leaves out a portion. Here the sample spans about 140,000 clones, under 95% being singletons. The receptor's source is an adult in good health. The genes are TRBV15 and TRBJ1-5; 11 nucleotides line up with TRBD1. The input for sequencing was peripheral blood, taken on day 0 of AZD1222 vaccination. CDR3 sequence (DNA): TGTGCCACCAGCCTCGGACAGGGGGCCCATCAGCCCCAGCATTTT. Residues: CATSLGQGAHQPQHF.